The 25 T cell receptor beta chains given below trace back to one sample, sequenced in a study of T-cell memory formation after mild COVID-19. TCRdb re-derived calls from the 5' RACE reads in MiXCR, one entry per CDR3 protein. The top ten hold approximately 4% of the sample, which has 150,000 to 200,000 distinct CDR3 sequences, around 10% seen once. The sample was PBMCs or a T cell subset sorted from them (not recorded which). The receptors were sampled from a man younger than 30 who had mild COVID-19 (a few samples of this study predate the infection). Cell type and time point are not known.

The CDR3 nucleotides read TGTGCCAGCAGCTTCGGGACACGACAAGAGACCCAGTACTTC. Translation: CASSFGTRQETQYF. J is TRBJ2-5 and V is TRBV7-9, with D perhaps TRBD1 (6 bases). The germline V and J ends were trimmed by 3 bases and 2 bases, with 10 bases remaining between them. The CDR3 spans 14 residues. The germline gives CDR1 SEHNR, CDR2 FQNEAQ (reference sequence).

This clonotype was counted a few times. The CDR3 nucleotides are TGCAGTGCTAGAGATGGACGACTAGCGGGGGCCGGGGAGCTGTTTTTT. Translated: CSARDGRLAGAGELFF. The chain uses TRBV20-1 and TRBJ2-2, with 12 bases that match TRBD2. The germline V gene has CDR1 DFQATT and CDR2 SNEGSKA (reference sequence). This CDR3 is 16 amino acids long. The J segment lost 6 bases and the V segment lost 0 bases, leaving 5 bases of the junction unmatched.

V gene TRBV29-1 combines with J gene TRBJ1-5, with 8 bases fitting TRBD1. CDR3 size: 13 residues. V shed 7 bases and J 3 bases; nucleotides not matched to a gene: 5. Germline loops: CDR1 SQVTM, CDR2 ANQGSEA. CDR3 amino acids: CSASTGANQPQHF. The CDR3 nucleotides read TGCAGCGCCTCGACAGGGGCCAATCAGCCCCAGCATTTT.

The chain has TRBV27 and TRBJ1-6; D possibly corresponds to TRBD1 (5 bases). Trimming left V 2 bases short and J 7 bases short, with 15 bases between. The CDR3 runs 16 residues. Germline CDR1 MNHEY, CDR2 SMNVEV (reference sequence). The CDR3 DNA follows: TGTGCCAGCAGTTTACAAGGGGTCTTGCAGAATTCACCCCTCCACTTT. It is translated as CASSLQGVLQNSPLHF.

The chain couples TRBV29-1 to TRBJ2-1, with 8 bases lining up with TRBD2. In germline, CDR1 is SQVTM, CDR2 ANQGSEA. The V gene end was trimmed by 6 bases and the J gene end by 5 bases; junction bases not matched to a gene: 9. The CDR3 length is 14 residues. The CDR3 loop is CSVRLIGGDNEQFF. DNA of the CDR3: TGCAGCGTAAGACTCATCGGGGGGGACAATGAGCAGTTCTTC.

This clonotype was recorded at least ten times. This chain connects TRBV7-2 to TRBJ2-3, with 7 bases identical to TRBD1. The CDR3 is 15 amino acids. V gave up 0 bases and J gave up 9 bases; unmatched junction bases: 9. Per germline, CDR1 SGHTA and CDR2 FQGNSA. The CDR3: CASSLAPQGVRTQYF. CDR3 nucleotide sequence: TGTGCCAGCAGCTTAGCGCCTCAGGGGGTCAGAACGCAGTATTTT.

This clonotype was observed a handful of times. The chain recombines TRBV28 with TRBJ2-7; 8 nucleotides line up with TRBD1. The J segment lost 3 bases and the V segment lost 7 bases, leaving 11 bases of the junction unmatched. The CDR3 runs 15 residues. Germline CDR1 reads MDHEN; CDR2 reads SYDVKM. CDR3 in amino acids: CASNPGTGPFYEQYV. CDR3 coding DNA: TGTGCCAGCAACCCCGGGACAGGACCATTCTACGAGCAGTACGTC.

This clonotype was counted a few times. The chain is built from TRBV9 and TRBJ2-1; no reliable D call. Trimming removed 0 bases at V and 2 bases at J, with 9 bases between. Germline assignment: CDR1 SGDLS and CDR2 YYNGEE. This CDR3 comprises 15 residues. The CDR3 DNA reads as TGTGCCAGCAGCGTAGTCCAGGATCCCTACAATGAGCAGTTCTTC. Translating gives CASSVVQDPYNEQFF.

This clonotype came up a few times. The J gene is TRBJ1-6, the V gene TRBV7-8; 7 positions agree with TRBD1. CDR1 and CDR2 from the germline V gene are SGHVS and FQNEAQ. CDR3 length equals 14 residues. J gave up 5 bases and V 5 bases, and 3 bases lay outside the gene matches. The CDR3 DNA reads TGTGCCAGCAGCCGGACAGGCCATAATTCACCCCTCCACTTT. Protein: CASSRTGHNSPLHF. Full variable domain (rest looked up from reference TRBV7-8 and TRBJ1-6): GAGVSQSPRYKVAKRGQDVALRCDPISGHVSLFWYQQALGQGPEFLTYFQNEAQLDKSGLPSDRFFAERPEGSVSTLKIQRTQQEDSAVYLCASSRTGHNSPLHFGNGTRLTVT.

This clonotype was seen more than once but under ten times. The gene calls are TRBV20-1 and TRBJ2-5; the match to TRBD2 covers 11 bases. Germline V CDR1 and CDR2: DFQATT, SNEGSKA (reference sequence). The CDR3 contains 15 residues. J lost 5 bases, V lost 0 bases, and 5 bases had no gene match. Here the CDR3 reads CSARDLTSGVETQYF. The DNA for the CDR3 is TGCAGTGCTAGAGATCTGACTAGCGGGGTTGAGACCCAGTACTTC.

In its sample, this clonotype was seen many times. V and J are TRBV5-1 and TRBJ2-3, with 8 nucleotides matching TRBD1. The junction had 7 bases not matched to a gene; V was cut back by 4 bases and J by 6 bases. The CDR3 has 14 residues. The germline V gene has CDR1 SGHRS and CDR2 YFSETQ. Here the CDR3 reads CASSRDRPVDTQYF. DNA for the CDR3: TGCGCCAGCAGCAGGGACAGGCCGGTCGATACGCAGTATTTT.

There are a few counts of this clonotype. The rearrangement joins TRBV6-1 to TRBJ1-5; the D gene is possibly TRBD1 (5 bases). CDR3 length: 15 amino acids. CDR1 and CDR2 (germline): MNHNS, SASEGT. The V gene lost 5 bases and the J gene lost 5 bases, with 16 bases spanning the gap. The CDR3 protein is CASSRDPPGYQPQHF. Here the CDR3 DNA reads TGTGCCAGCAGTCGGGACCCACCAGGGTATCAGCCCCAGCATTTT.

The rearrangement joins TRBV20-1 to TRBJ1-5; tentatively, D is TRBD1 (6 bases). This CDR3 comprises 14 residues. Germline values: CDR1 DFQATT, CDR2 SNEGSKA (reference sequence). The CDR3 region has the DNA TGCACCGTCGCTTCGACAGGCAGATATCAGCCCCAGCATTTT. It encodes CTVASTGRYQPQHF.

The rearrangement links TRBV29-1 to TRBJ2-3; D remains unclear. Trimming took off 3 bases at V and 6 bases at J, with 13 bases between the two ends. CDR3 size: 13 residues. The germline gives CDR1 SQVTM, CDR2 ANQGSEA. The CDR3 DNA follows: TGCAGCGTTGAGAGTCAGGCGGCTGATACGCAGTATTTT. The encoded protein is CSVESQAADTQYF.

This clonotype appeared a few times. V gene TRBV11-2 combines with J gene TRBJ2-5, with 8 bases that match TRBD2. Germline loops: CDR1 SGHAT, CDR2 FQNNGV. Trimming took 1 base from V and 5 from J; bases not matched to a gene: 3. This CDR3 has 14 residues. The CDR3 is CASSLVAGIETQYF. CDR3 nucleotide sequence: TGTGCCAGCAGCTTAGTAGCGGGGATTGAGACCCAGTACTTC.

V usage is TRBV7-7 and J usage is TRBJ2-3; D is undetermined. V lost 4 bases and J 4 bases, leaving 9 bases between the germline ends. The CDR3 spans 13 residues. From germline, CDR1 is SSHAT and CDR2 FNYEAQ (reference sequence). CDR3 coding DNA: TGTGCCAGCAGCTCGAGACGGTCAGATACGCAGTATTTT. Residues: CASSSRRSDTQYF.

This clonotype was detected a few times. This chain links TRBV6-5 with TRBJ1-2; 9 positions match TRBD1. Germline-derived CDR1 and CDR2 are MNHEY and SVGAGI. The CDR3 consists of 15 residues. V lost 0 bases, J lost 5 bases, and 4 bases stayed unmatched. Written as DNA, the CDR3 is TGTGCCAGCAGTTACTCATTACAGGGGGCTTATGGCTACACCTTC. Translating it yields CASSYSLQGAYGYTF.

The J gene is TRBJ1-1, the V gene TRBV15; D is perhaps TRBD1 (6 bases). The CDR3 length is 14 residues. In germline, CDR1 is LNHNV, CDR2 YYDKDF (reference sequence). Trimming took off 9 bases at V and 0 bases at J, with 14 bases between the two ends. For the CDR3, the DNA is TGTGCCACTTTGGACAGTCCAGTGAACACTGAAGCTTTCTTT. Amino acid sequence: CATLDSPVNTEAFF.

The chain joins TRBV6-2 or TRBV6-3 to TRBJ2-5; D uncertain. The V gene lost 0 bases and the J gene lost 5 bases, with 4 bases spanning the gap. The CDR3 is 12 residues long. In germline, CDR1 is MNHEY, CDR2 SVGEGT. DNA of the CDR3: TGTGCCAGCAGTTACTCTCTCGAGACCCAGTACTTC. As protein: CASSYSLETQYF.

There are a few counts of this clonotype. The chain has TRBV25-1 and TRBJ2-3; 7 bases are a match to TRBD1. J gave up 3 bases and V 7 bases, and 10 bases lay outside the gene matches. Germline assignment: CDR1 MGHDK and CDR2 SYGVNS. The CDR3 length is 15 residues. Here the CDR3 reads CASTMDRRGTDTQYF. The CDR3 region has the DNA TGTGCCAGCACCATGGACAGGAGAGGGACAGATACGCAGTATTTT.

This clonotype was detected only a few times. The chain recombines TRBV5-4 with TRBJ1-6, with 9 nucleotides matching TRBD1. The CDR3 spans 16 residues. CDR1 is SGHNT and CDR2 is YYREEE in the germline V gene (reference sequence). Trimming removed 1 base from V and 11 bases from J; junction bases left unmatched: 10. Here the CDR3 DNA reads TGTGCCAGCAGCTTGAATAGGGGGACAGGGATGACACCCCTCCACTTT. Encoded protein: CASSLNRGTGMTPLHF.

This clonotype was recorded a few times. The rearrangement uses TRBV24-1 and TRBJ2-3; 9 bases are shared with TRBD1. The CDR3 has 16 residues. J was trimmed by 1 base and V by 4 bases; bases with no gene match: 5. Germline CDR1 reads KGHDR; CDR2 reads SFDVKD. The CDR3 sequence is CATSDSGQGGTDTQYF. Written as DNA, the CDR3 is TGTGCCACCAGTGACTCGGGACAGGGTGGCACAGATACGCAGTATTTT.

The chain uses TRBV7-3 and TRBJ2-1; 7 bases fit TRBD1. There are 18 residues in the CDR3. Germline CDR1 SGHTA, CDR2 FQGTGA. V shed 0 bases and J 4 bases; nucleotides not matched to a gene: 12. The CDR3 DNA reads TGTGCCAGCAGCTTAACGACAGGGACCCCTGGTTTTTACAATGAGCAGTTCTTC. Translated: CASSLTTGTPGFYNEQFF.

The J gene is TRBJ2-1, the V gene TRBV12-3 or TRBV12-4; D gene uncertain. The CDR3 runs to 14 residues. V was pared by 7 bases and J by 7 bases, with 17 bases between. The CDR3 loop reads CASTRAQLLNEQFF. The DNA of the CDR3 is TGTGCCAGCACTCGGGCTCAACTCCTTAATGAGCAGTTCTTC.

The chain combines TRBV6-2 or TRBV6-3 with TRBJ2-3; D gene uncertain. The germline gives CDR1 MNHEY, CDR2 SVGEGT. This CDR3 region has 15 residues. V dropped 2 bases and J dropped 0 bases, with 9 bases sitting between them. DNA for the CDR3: TGTGCCAGCAGTTACGGGCAGGAAAGCACAGATACGCAGTATTTT. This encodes CASSYGQESTDTQYF.